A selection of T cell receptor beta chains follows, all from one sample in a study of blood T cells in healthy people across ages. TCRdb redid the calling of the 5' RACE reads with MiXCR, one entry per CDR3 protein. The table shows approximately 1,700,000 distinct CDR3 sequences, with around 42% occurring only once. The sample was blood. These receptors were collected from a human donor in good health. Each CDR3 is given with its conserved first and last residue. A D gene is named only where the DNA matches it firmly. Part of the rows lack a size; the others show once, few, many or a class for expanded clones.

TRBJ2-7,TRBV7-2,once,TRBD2,TGTGCCAGCAGCACTAGCGGGGGGCTTCCCTACGAGCAGTACTTC,CASSTSGGLPYEQYF
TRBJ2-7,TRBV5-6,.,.,TGTGCCAGCAGCCCCCTGTTAGGGGGTTGGGACGGAGGGGAGCAGTACTTC,CASSPLLGGWDGGEQYF
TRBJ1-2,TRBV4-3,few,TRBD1,TGCGCCAGCAGCCCCGACAGGGAGGGCTATGGCTACACCTTC,CASSPDREGYGYTF
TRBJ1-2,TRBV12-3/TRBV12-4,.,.,TGTGTCAGCAGTTTAAGGGGACTTGTTGGCTACACCTTC,CVSSLRGLVGYTF
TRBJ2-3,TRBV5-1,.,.,TGCGCCAGCAGCTCAGACCTACGGTCAGATACGCAGTATTTT,CASSSDLRSDTQYF
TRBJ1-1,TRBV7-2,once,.,TGTGCCAGCAGCTCCACCCAAACGGTTGAAGCTTTCTTT,CASSSTQTVEAFF
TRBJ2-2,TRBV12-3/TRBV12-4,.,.,TGTGCCAGCAGTAATACAGGCACCGGGGAGCTGTTTTTT,CASSNTGTGELFF
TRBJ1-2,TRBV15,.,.,TGTGCCACCGCCGAGGAACGGGGGACCTATGGCTACACCTTC,CATAEERGTYGYTF
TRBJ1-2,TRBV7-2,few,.,TGTGCCAGCACAAGAGACAGGTCGTTCTATGGCTACACCTTC,CASTRDRSFYGYTF
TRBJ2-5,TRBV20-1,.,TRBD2,TGCAGTGCTGACGAACTAGCGGGGCTTCAAGAGACCCAGTACTTC,CSADELAGLQETQYF
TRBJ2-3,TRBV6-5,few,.,TGTGCCAGCAGCCCGGGGGAGAAGACAGATACGCAGTATTTT,CASSPGEKTDTQYF
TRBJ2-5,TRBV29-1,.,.,TGCAGCGCTGAAAGTAACAGGGTTGAGACCCAGTACTTC,CSAESNRVETQYF
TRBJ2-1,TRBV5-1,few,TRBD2,TGCGCCAGCAGCTACCTAGCGGGGGGCGACAATGAGCAGTTCTTC,CASSYLAGGDNEQFF
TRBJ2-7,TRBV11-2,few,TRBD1,TGTGCCAGCAGCCCTTCCCGGACAGGGGAAAGCCCCTACGAGCAGTACTTC,CASSPSRTGESPYEQYF
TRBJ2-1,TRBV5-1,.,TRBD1,TGCGCCAGCAGCTCCGGACAGGGGGCCCTAGGTGAGCAGTTCTTC,CASSSGQGALGEQFF
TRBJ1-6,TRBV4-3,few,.,TGCGCCAGCAGCCAAGAATTTGCAGCACCCAATTCACCCCTCCACTTT,CASSQEFAAPNSPLHF
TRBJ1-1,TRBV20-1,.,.,TGCAGTGCTAACACCCAATACACTGAAGCTTTCTTT,CSANTQYTEAFF
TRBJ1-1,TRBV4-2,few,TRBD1,TGTGCCAGCAGCCACGTAGGGACAGATTTTGAAGCTTTCTTT,CASSHVGTDFEAFF
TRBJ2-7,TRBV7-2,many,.,TGTGCCAGCAGCTTCGGGATTACCTACGAGCAGTACTTC,CASSFGITYEQYF
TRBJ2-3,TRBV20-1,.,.,TGCAGTGCTAGGCCCCTCTCGGGGTCAGATACGCAGTATTTT,CSARPLSGSDTQYF
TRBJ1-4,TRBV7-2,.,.,TGTGCCAGCAGCTTGACCTTATCCGGGAAACTGTTTTTT,CASSLTLSGKLFF
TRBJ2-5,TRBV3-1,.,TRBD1,TGTGCCAGCAGTGAACCGGCAGGGGGCCAAGAGACCCAGTACTTC,CASSEPAGGQETQYF
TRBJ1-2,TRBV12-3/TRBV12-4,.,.,TGTGCCAGCAGTTTGTCCCCCCTGTATGGCTACACCTTC,CASSLSPLYGYTF
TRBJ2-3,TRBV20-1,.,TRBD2,TGCAGTGCTAGACAAAGCGGGGGGGCCCAGATTACGCAGTATTTT,CSARQSGGAQITQYF
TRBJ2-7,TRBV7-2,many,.,TGTGCGACCCGGGGGGCCAACTACGAGCAGTACTTC,CATRGANYEQYF
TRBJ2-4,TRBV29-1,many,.,TGCAGCGGGCTGAGGTATGGGGAGCAGTACTTC,CSGLRYGEQYF
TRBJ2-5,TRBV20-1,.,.,TGCAGTGCCCCCGGAGGGGCACAAGAGACCCAGTACTTC,CSAPGGAQETQYF
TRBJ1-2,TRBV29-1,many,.,TGCAGCGTCGAAACCGGGACCTCCTATGGCTACACCTTC,CSVETGTSYGYTF
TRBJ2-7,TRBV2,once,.,TGTGCCAGCCTGGGGGCAGACCACTACGAGCAGTACTTC,CASLGADHYEQYF
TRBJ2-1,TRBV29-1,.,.,TGCAGCGTCGGCGCCGGGCACAATTACAATGAGCAGTTCTTC,CSVGAGHNYNEQFF
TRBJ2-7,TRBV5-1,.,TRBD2,TGCGCCAGCAGCCCCGCTAGCGGCACCTACGAGCAGTACTTC,CASSPASGTYEQYF
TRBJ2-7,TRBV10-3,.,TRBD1,TGTGCCATCAGGATGACAGGGGCGGACGAGCAGTACTTC,CAIRMTGADEQYF
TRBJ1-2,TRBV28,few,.,TGTGCCAGCAGTTTATTTTCCGACTATGGCTACACCTTC,CASSLFSDYGYTF
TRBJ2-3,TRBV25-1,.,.,TGTGCCAGCTCCGGGGAGGGGGCGGATACGCAGTATTTT,CASSGEGADTQYF
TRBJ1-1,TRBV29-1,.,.,TGCAGCGGTGCCCCGACAGTTCCTGAAGCTTTCTTT,CSGAPTVPEAFF
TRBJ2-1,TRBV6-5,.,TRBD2,TGTGCCAGCAGTTATTCGCTAGCGGGGGAAAAAACCTCCTACAATGAGCAGTTCTTC,CASSYSLAGEKTSYNEQFF
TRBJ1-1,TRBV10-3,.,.,TGTGCCATCACTCCACTAAGGGGCAGGGAGAACACTGAAGCTTTCTTT,CAITPLRGRENTEAFF
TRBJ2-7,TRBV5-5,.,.,TGTGCCAGCAGCTGGGGGAATAACTACGAGCAGTACTTC,CASSWGNNYEQYF
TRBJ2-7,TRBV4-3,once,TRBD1,TGCGCCAGCAGCCAAGCAGAGCTTCGGACAGGGAGTCCCTACGAGCAGTACTTC,CASSQAELRTGSPYEQYF
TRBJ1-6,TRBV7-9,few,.,TGTGCCAGCAGCTTATACGGCTCTCCTTCACCCCTCCACTTT,CASSLYGSPSPLHF
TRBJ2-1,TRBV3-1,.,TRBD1,TGTGCCAGCAGCCAATTCGGGACAGGGGTAAATGAGCAGTTCTTC,CASSQFGTGVNEQFF
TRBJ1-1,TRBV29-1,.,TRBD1,TGCAGCCCCGACAGGGTGAATTTAGGCACTGAAGCTTTCTTT,CSPDRVNLGTEAFF
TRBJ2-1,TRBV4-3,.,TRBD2,TGCGCCAGCAGCTGGACTAGCGGGGTTTATGAGCAGTTCTTC,CASSWTSGVYEQFF
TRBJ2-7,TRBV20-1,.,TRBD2,TGCAGTGCTAGAGACTGGCGGGGGGGCGAGCAGTACTTC,CSARDWRGGEQYF
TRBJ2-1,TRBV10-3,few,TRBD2,TGTGCCATCAGTGAGCTATGGGCGGGGGTTTCACCCCAAACCTACAATGAGCAGTTCTTC,CAISELWAGVSPQTYNEQFF
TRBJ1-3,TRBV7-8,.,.,TGTGCCAGCAGCTTAGGGGCCGCTACTGGAAACACCATATATTTT,CASSLGAATGNTIYF
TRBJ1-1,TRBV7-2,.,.,TGTGCCAGCAGCTTCCGGAGTGTCATGAACACTGAAGCTTTCTTT,CASSFRSVMNTEAFF
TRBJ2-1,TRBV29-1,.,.,TGCAGCGTTGAATCCACAGGGAGCCCCTACAATGAGCAGTTCTTC,CSVESTGSPYNEQFF
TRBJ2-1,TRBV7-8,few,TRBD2,TGTGCCAGCAGCTTAGCGAGACTAGCGGGGAGTGAGCAGTTCTTC,CASSLARLAGSEQFF
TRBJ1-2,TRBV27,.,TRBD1,TGTGCCAGCAGGCACCGGGACAGGCCCTTGAACTATGGCTACACCTTC,CASRHRDRPLNYGYTF
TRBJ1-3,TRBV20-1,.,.,TGCAGTGCTGGAGATGGGAGCTCTGGAAGCACCATATATTTT,CSAGDGSSGSTIYF
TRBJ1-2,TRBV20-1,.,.,TGCAGTGCTAGAGAGATAGGTGCCTATGGCTACACCTTC,CSAREIGAYGYTF